The entry below gives a single TCR beta chain sequence along with its context. Its antigen is undetermined. This specimen belongs to a study of OX40 agonist ivuxolimab in advanced cancers. Regarding the study as a whole: The study found that CD8+ T cells averaged more expanded clones than CD4+. No antigen was identified for the clonally expanded peripheral T cells. Blood T cells, both CD4+ and CD8+, expanded clonally by week 6 at 0.1 to 3.0 mg/kg.

Profiled with immunoSEQ multiplex PCR; TCRdb holds only in-frame clones, not every one. The sample records about 62,000 clones, roughly 78% being singletons. V dropped 2 bases and J dropped 7 bases, with 8 bases sitting between them. The germline CDR1 and CDR2 sequences are SGHVS and FQNEAQ. The CDR3 length is 13 residues. This TCR came from an adult with an advanced solid tumor such as melanoma, head and neck, liver or kidney cancer. The sample was CD4+ or CD8+ T cells sorted from blood, taken in a trial of the OX40 agonist ivuxolimab. V is TRBV7-8 and J is TRBJ1-4; no definite D call. The DNA of the CDR3 is TGTGCCAGCAGCTTAAGCGTCGTTGAAAAACTGTTTTTT. Translated, it gives CASSLSVVEKLFF.